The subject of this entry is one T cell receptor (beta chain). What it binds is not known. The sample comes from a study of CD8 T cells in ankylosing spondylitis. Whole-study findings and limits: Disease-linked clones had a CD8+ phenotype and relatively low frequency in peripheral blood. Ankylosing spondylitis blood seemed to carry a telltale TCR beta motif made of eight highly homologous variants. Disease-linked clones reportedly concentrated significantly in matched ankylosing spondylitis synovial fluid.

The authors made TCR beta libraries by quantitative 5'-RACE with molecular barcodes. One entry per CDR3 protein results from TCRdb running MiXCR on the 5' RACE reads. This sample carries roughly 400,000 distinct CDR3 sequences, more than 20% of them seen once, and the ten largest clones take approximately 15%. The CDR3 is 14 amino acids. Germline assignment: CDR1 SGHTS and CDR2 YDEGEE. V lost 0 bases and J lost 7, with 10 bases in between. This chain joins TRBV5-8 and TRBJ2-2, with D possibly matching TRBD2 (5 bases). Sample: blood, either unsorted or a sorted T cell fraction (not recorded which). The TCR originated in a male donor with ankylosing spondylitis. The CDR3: CASSLGHRGGELFF. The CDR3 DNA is TGTGCCAGCAGCTTGGGCCACCGGGGCGGGGAGCTGTTTTTT.